The 28 T cell receptor beta chains below come from one sample, sequenced in a study of blood T cell repertoires in COVID-19. Sequenced by immunoSEQ multiplex PCR; TCRdb stores in-frame clones only, minus some. Among approximately 130,000 clones, around 81% were seen once, and the ten largest hold roughly 9%. The sequencing input was peripheral blood. The receptors originated from a woman aged 55-70 years with active or convalescent COVID-19.

This chain connects TRBV19 to TRBJ2-1; 9 nucleotides agree with TRBD2. The CDR3 sequence is 17 residues long. Trimming took 6 bases from V and 7 from J; bases not matched to a gene: 16. Germline V CDR1 and CDR2: LNHDA, SQIVND (reference sequence). The CDR3 DNA is TGTGCCAGTAGCCTGGACGGCGGGCGGGAGGGCTATAATGAGCAGTTCTTC. Its protein is CASSLDGGREGYNEQFF.

This clone was counted only a few times. The rearrangement uses TRBV3-1 (or the pseudogene TRBV3-2) and TRBJ1-1; D may be TRBD1 (6 bases). Trimming left V 0 bases short and J 5 bases short, with 13 bases between. The CDR3 covers 15 residues. Germline V gene lookup returns CDR1 LGHDT and CDR2 YNNKEL (reference sequence). For the CDR3, the DNA is TGTGCCAGCAGCCAAGACCCACAGGGAAAGACTGAAGCTTTCTTT. Its protein product is CASSQDPQGKTEAFF.

The chain recombines TRBV19 with TRBJ1-2; 7 positions match TRBD1. The germline CDR1 and CDR2 sequences are LNHDA and SQIVND (reference sequence). The length of the CDR3 is 18 residues. J was trimmed by 4 bases and V by 5 bases; bases with no gene match: 19. The CDR3: CASSSQLLGKGGIYGYTF. CDR3 DNA: TGTGCCAGTAGTTCTCAACTTCTTGGGAAAGGGGGCATCTATGGCTACACCTTC.

This sequence joins TRBV7-9 and TRBJ1-4; D may be TRBD1 (5 bases). V lost 5 bases and J 3 bases, leaving 25 bases between the germline ends. Germline loops: CDR1 SEHNR, CDR2 FQNEAQ (reference sequence). CDR3 length: 19 residues. The DNA of the CDR3 is TGTGCCAGCAGCGTAAGGAGAACGGGGGGGTTTTCTGCTAATGAAAAACTGTTTTTT. Translating gives CASSVRRTGGFSANEKLFF. Combining the CDR3 with reference TRBV7-9 and TRBJ1-4 gives the whole variable domain DTGVSQNPRHKITKRGQNVTFRCDPISEHNRLYWYRQTLGQGPEFLTYFQNEAQLEKSRLLSDRFSAERPKGSFSTLEIQRTEQGDSAMYLCASSVRRTGGFSANEKLFFGSGTQLSVL.

V is TRBV19 and J is TRBJ1-2; D is unresolved. V dropped 7 bases and J dropped 5 bases, with 17 bases sitting between them. CDR1 is LNHDA, CDR2 SQIVND, per germline (reference sequence). The CDR3 runs 14 residues. This chain's CDR3 is CASTPTQSSYGYTF. Here the CDR3 DNA reads TGTGCCAGTACCCCCACACAGTCAAGTTATGGCTACACCTTC. Full variable domain (outside the CDR3, taken from reference TRBV19 and TRBJ1-2): DGGITQSPKYLFRKEGQNVTLSCEQNLNHDAMYWYRQDPGQGLRLIYYSQIVNDFQKGDIAEGYSVSREKKESFPLTVTSAQKNPTAFYLCASTPTQSSYGYTFGSGTRLTVV.

V usage is TRBV6-5 and J usage is TRBJ2-1; no reliable D call. The CDR3 spans 14 residues. Trimming took off 7 bases at V and 6 bases at J, with 16 bases between the two ends. Germline lookup yields CDR1 MNHEY and CDR2 SVGAGI. CDR3 sequence (DNA): TGTGCCAGCACCACCACTCTCGCTACCAATGAGCAGTTCTTC. Its translation is CASTTTLATNEQFF.

The rearrangement uses TRBV11-2 and TRBJ2-1; 13 nucleotides line up with TRBD2. The germline V gene has CDR1 SGHAT and CDR2 FQNNGV. There are 15 residues in the CDR3. The ends lost 7 bases at V and 8 bases at J; junction bases unmatched: 8. The CDR3 loop is CASTQTSGGHDEQFF. DNA for the CDR3: TGTGCCAGCACCCAGACTAGCGGGGGGCACGATGAGCAGTTCTTC.

This rearrangement joins TRBV19 to TRBJ2-7; D is possibly TRBD1 (5 bases). The germline V gene encodes CDR1 LNHDA and CDR2 SQIVND (reference sequence). The V end was cut by 3 bases, the J end by 2 bases, with 8 bases between. This CDR3 comprises 13 residues. In DNA, the CDR3 is TGTGCCAGTAGTATGCCACAGGCCTACGAGCAGTACTTC. This translates into CASSMPQAYEQYF.

The CDR3 here is CASSQLATNEKLFF. The CDR3 region has the DNA TGTGCCAGCAGCCAACTAGCAACTAATGAAAAACTGTTTTTT. The chain uses TRBV6-5 and TRBJ1-4; D unclear. The germline CDR1 and CDR2 sequences are MNHEY and SVGAGI. This CDR3 has 14 amino acids. Trimming took off 6 bases at V and 0 bases at J, with 8 bases between the two ends.

The rearrangement joins TRBV2 to TRBJ2-5; TRBD2 aligns across 12 bases. This CDR3 spans 15 amino acids. Trimming at V came to 6 bases and at J to 4 bases, leaving 6 bases not matched to a gene. Germline V gene data show CDR1 as SNHLY and CDR2 as FYNNEI. CDR3 in DNA: TGTGCCAGCAGCCTACTAGCGGGAGGAGGAGAGACCCAGTACTTC. This codes for CASSLLAGGGETQYF.

This clone was found many times. J is TRBJ2-1 and V is TRBV3-1 (or the pseudogene TRBV3-2), with D possibly being TRBD2 (6 bases). V was clipped by 1 base and J by 9 bases, with 16 bases between them. CDR3 length: 15 amino acids. Germline V gives CDR1 LGHDT, CDR2 YNNKEL (reference sequence). The CDR3 reads CASSQGLTSESEQFF. The CDR3 nucleotides are TGTGCCAGCAGCCAAGGGTTGACTAGTGAGAGTGAGCAGTTCTTC.

The chain joins TRBV24-1 to TRBJ1-2; 12 positions agree with TRBD1. Germline CDR1 KGHDR, CDR2 SFDVKD. This CDR3 is built from 15 residues. The J segment lost 4 bases and the V segment lost 5 bases, leaving 4 bases of the junction unmatched. CDR3 nucleotides: TGTGCCACCAGTGCCGGGACAGGGGGCGTCTATGGCTACACCTTC. Its translation is CATSAGTGGVYGYTF.

CDR3 loop: CASSIAGGEGTGQYF. DNA of the CDR3: TGTGCCAGTAGTATAGCGGGAGGCGAAGGAACCGGTCAGTACTTC. The chain links TRBV19 to TRBJ2-4, with 7 positions matching TRBD2. The CDR3 has 15 amino acids. The ends lost 1 base at V and 12 bases at J; junction bases unmatched: 12. Germline CDR1 is LNHDA and CDR2 is SQIVND (reference sequence).

This clone was recorded a few times. The chain combines TRBV19 with TRBJ2-1; D perhaps matches TRBD1 (5 bases). The CDR3 is 15 amino acids. Germline lookup yields CDR1 LNHDA and CDR2 SQIVND (reference sequence). Trimming took off 3 bases at V and 8 bases at J, with 17 bases between the two ends. This CDR3 reads CASSIRLGPRDEQFF. Written as DNA, the CDR3 is TGTGCCAGTAGTATCCGGTTGGGGCCTAGAGATGAGCAGTTCTTC.

The chain carries TRBV27 and TRBJ1-3; TRBD1 might be the D (5 bases). V lost 6 bases and J 3 bases, leaving 9 bases between the germline ends. Per germline, CDR1 MNHEY and CDR2 SMNVEV (reference sequence). This CDR3 region has 13 residues. The DNA of the CDR3 is TGTGCCAGCAGGGCGCAGGGTGGAAACACCATATATTTT. Translation gives CASRAQGGNTIYF.

This clone has only one observation. The chain employs TRBV6-1 and TRBJ1-6; 7 bases are a match to TRBD1. The CDR3 runs to 15 residues. CDR1 and CDR2 (germline): MNHNS, SASEGT. J lost 7 bases, V lost 1 base, and 4 bases had no gene match. CDR3 residues: CASSEVGQLNSPLHF. The CDR3, as DNA: TGTGCCAGCAGTGAAGTGGGACAGCTAAATTCACCCCTCCACTTT.

V is TRBV7-9 and J is TRBJ1-6, with 7 bases aligning to TRBD1. This CDR3 spans 17 amino acids. V trimming: 4 bases; J trimming: 0 bases; junction bases outside the gene matches: 6. Germline values: CDR1 SEHNR, CDR2 FQNEAQ (reference sequence). The CDR3 loop is CASSWGQTSSYNSPLHF. The CDR3 DNA reads TGTGCCAGCAGCTGGGGACAGACTAGCTCCTATAATTCACCCCTCCACTTT.

The gene calls are TRBV3-1 (or the pseudogene TRBV3-2) and TRBJ2-3; 9 bases agree with TRBD2. The germline gives CDR1 LGHDT, CDR2 YNNKEL (reference sequence). V was pared by 4 bases and J by 2 bases, with 4 bases of the junction left unmatched. The CDR3 extends over 15 amino acids. CDR3 bases: TGTGCCAGCAGCCCCGCGGGGGGGGTCACAGATACGCAGTATTTT. Translating it yields CASSPAGGVTDTQYF.

V gene TRBV6-6 combines with J gene TRBJ1-5, with TRBD1 matching over 7 bases. CDR3 length: 15 amino acids. The germline V gene has CDR1 MNHNY and CDR2 SVGAGI (reference sequence). The V and J ends lost 5 bases and 3 bases, in that order; junction bases with no gene match: 7. Here the CDR3 DNA reads TGTGCCAGCAGTCCTACAGGGGTCCACAATCAGCCCCAGCATTTT. It is translated as CASSPTGVHNQPQHF.

A few counts support this clone. This rearrangement joins TRBV4-3 to TRBJ1-4; the match to TRBD1 covers 10 bases. V was clipped by 3 bases and J by 7 bases; unmatched bases: 8. Germline V gives CDR1 LGHNA, CDR2 YSLEER. The CDR3 is made up of 16 amino acids. This chain's CDR3 is CASSQGEDRGPEKLFF. The DNA for the CDR3 is TGCGCCAGCAGCCAGGGTGAAGACAGGGGGCCTGAAAAACTGTTTTTT.

The V and J genes are TRBV7-2 and TRBJ1-4; D unresolved. Germline assignment: CDR1 SGHTA and CDR2 FQGNSA. The germline V and J ends were trimmed by 5 bases and 8 bases, with 18 bases remaining between them. The CDR3 runs 15 residues. CDR3: CASSPEGRTGEKLFF. CDR3 nucleotides: TGTGCCAGCAGCCCGGAGGGCCGGACCGGGGAAAAACTGTTTTTT.

The chain has TRBV19 and TRBJ1-5, with D unclear. The ends were cut back, 2 bases at V and 4 bases at J, with 6 bases in the middle. CDR3 size: 13 residues. Per the germline V gene, CDR1 is LNHDA and CDR2 is SQIVND (reference sequence). Here the CDR3 DNA reads TGTGCCAGTAGTATAAGTCGGAATCAGCCCCAGCATTTT. Protein: CASSISRNQPQHF.

This clone has just one count. The junction does not match germline at one end; this may be a read error. This chain uses TRBV10-3 with TRBJ1-4, with D tentatively TRBD1 (6 bases). The CDR3 is 13 amino acids. The germline V gene has CDR1 ENHRY and CDR2 SYGVKD. CDR3 in DNA: TGTGCCATCACTGAGGGACATAATGAAAAACTGTTTTTT. It yields the protein CAITEGHNEKLFF.

The chain combines TRBV30 with TRBJ1-6, with a possible D match to TRBD1 (5 bases). Germline CDR1 GTSNPN, CDR2 SVGIG (reference sequence). The ends were cut back, 4 bases at V and 5 bases at J, with 21 bases in the middle. CDR3 length: 17 residues. CDR3 sequence: CAWTAGYGAGDNSPLHF. CDR3 nucleotides: TGTGCCTGGACCGCAGGATATGGGGCTGGGGATAATTCACCCCTCCACTTT. The full variable domain, with the rest looked up from reference TRBV30 and TRBJ1-6, is SQTIHQWPATLVQPVGSPLSLECTVEGTSNPNLYWYRQAAGRGLQLLFYSVGIGQISSEVPQNLSASRPQDRQFILSSKKLLLSDSGFYLCAWTAGYGAGDNSPLHFGNGTRLTVT.

The chain is built from TRBV27 and TRBJ1-2, with 9 bases aligning to TRBD1. CDR3 length: 13 residues. The germline V gene has CDR1 MNHEY and CDR2 SMNVEV (reference sequence). Unmatched junction bases numbered 4, after V lost 4 bases and J lost 7 bases. CDR3 residues: CASSWDRESGYTF. The CDR3 bases are TGTGCCAGCAGTTGGGACAGGGAAAGTGGCTACACCTTC.

The CDR3 sequence is CAISASGNYNEQFF. CDR3 coding DNA: TGTGCCATCAGTGCCAGCGGGAATTACAATGAGCAGTTCTTC. The V and J genes are TRBV10-3 and TRBJ2-1, with TRBD2 identical over 7 bases. The CDR3 runs to 14 residues. Looked up from germline, CDR1 is ENHRY and CDR2 is SYGVKD. Losses at the gene ends were 4 bases for V and 4 bases for J; bases not matched to a gene: 4.

Comment on this clone: Other DNA sequences within the sample encode an identical CDR3. The chain links TRBV5-5 to TRBJ2-1, with 7 bases fitting TRBD1. This CDR3 is built from 15 residues. In germline, CDR1 is SGHKS, CDR2 YYEKEE (reference sequence). J gave up 1 base and V 0 bases, and 1 base lay outside the gene matches. The CDR3 sequence is CASSLGQGSYNEQFF. DNA for the CDR3: TGTGCCAGCAGCTTGGGACAGGGTTCCTACAATGAGCAGTTCTTC. The full variable domain, completed using reference TRBV5-5 and TRBJ2-1, is DAGVTQSPTHLIKTRGQQVTLRCSPISGHKSVSWYQQVLGQGPQFIFQYYEKEERGRGNFPDRFSARQFPNYSSELNVNALLLGDSALYLCASSLGQGSYNEQFFGPGTRLTVL.

This rearrangement joins TRBV5-4 to TRBJ1-4; D is perhaps TRBD1 (5 bases). The CDR3 has 15 residues. Trimming removed 0 bases from V and 5 bases from J, with 11 bases in between. The V gene's germline CDR1 is SGHNT and CDR2 YYREEE (reference sequence). CDR3 sequence: CASSLDWGENEKLFF. The CDR3 region has the DNA TGTGCCAGCAGCTTGGACTGGGGGGAGAATGAAAAACTGTTTTTT.